This paragraph covers one T cell receptor beta chain sequence. This entry belongs to a study of blood T cell repertoires in COVID-19. In the original analysis: Using reference gene primer amplification, nucleated cell counts were estimated. The repertoire was sequenced with immunoSEQ multiplex PCR; TCRdb's copy has only in-frame clones and lacks some. Clone size and the V and J calls come from that table; the DNA yielded D and trimming. The sample contains about 200,000 clones, roughly 77% of which appear only once. Enrolment of Seattle patients took place during active infection, and they were followed longitudinally. What was sequenced was peripheral blood. This TCR was sampled from a middle-aged woman with COVID-19, enrolled during active disease.

Here the CDR3 DNA reads TGTGCCAGCAGGACGGGACAGGGTTACACAGATACGCAGTATTTT. Residues: CASRTGQGYTDTQYF. The chain is built from TRBV6-5 and TRBJ2-3; 9 nucleotides agree with TRBD1. CDR1 is MNHEY, CDR2 SVGAGI, per germline. The V segment lost 6 bases and the J segment 2 bases; nucleotides outside the gene matches: 6. The CDR3 totals 15 residues.